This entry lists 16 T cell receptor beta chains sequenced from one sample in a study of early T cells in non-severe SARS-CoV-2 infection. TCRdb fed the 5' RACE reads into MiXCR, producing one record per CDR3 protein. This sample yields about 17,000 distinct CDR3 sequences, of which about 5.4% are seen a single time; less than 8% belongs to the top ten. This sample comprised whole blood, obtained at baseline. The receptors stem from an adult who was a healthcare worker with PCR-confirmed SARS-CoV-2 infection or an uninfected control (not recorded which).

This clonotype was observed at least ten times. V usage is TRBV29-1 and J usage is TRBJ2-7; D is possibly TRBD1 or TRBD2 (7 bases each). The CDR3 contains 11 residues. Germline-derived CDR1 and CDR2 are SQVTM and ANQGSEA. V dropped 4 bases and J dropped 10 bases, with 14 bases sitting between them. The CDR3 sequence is CSVGEGAIQYF. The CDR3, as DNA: TGCAGCGTTGGGGAGGGGGCGATACAGTACTTC.

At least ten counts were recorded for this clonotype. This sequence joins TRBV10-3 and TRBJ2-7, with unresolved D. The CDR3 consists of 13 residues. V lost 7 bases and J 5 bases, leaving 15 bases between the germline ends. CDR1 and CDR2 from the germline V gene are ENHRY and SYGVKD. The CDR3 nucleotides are TGTGCCATCAAAACAGCCCCGGGCCACGAGCAGTACTTC. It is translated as CAIKTAPGHEQYF.

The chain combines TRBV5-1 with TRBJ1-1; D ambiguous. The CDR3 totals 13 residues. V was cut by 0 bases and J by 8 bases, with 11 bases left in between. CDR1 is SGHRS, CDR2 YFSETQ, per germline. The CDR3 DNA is TGCGCCAGCAGCTTGGACGGCCCTCCAGAAGCTTTCTTT. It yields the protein CASSLDGPPEAFF.

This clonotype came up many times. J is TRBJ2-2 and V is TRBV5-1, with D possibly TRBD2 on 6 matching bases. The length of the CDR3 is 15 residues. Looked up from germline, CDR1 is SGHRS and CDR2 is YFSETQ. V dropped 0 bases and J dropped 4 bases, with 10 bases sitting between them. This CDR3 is CASSLAQGGTGELFF. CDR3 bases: TGCGCCAGCAGCTTGGCCCAGGGAGGCACCGGGGAGCTGTTTTTT.

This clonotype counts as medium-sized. The CDR3 coding sequence is TGTGCCAGCAGCTCATCAACCTCTGGAAACACCATATATTTT. It encodes CASSSSTSGNTIYF. J is TRBJ1-3 and V is TRBV5-4; D remains ambiguous. The CDR3 contains 14 residues. Germline loops: CDR1 SGHNT, CDR2 YYREEE (reference sequence). Trimming removed 3 bases from V and 0 bases from J, with 7 bases in between.

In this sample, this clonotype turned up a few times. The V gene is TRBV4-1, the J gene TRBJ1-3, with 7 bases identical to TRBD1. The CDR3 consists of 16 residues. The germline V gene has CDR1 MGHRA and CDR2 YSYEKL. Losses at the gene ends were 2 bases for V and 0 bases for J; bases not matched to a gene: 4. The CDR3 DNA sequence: TGCGCCAGCAGCCAACGACAGGGAGTCTCTGGAAACACCATATATTTT. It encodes CASSQRQGVSGNTIYF.

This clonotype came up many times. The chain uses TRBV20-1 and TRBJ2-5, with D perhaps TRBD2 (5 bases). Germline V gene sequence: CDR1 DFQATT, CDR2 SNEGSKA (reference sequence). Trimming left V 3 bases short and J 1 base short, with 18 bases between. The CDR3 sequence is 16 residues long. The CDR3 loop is CSASVGPGAGQETQYF. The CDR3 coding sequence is TGCAGTGCTAGTGTCGGCCCAGGCGCGGGCCAAGAGACCCAGTACTTC.

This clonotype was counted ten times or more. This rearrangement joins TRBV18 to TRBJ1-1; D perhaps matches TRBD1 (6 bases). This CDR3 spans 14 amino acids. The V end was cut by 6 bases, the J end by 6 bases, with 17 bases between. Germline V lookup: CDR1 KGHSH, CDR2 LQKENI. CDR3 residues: CASSGGARKSEAFF. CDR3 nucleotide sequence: TGTGCCAGCTCCGGGGGGGCGCGAAAGTCTGAAGCTTTCTTT.

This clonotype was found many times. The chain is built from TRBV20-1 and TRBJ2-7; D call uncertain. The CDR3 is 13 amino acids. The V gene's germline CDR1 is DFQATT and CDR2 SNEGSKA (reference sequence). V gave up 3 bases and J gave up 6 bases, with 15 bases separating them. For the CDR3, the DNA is TGCAGTGCTAGCGTCCCCCCTAGAAGCGAGCAGTACTTC. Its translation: CSASVPPRSEQYF.

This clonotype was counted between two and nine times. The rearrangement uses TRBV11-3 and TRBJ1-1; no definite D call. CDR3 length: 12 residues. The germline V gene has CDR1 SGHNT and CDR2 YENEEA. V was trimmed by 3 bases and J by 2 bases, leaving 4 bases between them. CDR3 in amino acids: CASSFHNTEAFF. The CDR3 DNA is TGTGCCAGCAGCTTTCATAACACTGAAGCTTTCTTT.

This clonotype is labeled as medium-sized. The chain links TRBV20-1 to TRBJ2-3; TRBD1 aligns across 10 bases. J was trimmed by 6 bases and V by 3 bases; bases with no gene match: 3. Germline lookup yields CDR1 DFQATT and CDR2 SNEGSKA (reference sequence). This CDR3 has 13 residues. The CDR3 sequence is CSASADRGDTQYF. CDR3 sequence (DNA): TGCAGTGCTAGTGCGGACAGGGGGGATACGCAGTATTTT.

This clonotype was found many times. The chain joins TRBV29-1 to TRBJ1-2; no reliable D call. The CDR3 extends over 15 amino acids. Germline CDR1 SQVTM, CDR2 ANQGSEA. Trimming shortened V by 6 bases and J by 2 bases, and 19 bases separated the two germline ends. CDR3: CSVRQPGYDNYGYTF. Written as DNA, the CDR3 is TGCAGCGTCCGCCAGCCTGGATACGACAACTATGGCTACACCTTC.

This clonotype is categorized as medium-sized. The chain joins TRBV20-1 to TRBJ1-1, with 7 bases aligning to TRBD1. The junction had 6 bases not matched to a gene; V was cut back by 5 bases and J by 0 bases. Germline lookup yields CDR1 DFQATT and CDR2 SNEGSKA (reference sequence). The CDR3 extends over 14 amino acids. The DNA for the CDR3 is TGCAGTGCTTACTCGGGACAGCTGAACACTGAAGCTTTCTTT. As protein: CSAYSGQLNTEAFF.

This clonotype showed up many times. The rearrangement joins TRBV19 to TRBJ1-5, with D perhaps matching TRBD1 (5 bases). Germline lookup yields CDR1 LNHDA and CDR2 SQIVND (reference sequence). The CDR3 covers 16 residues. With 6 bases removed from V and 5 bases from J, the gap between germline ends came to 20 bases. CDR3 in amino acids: CASRGGRGLSDQPQHF. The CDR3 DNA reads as TGTGCCAGTAGGGGGGGACGGGGCCTCAGCGATCAGCCCCAGCATTTT.

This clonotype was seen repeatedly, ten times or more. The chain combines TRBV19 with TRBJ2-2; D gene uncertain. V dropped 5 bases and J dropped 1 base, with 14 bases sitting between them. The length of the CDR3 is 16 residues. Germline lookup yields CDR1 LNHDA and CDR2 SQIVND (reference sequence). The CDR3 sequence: CASSPVSSWNTGELFF. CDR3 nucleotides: TGTGCCAGTAGTCCTGTCTCTTCTTGGAACACCGGGGAGCTGTTTTTT.

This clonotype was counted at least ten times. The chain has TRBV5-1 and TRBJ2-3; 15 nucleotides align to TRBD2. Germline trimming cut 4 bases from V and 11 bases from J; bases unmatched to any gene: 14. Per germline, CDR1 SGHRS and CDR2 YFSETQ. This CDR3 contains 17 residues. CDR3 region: CASSPLPPGLAGGGQYF. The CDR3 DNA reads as TGCGCCAGCAGCCCACTCCCCCCGGGACTAGCGGGGGGCGGGCAGTATTTT.